This is a list of T cell receptor beta chains from one sample in a study of T cells in Graves' hyperthyroidism and ophthalmopathy. TCRdb redid the calling of the multiplex PCR reads with MiXCR, one entry per CDR3 protein. The table shows approximately 380,000 distinct CDR3 sequences, with about 14% occurring only once. Specimen: blood. These receptors came from a man aged 50-59 years with Graves' ophthalmopathy. Each CDR3 is given with its conserved first and last residue. The D gene is left open where the match is weak. The size entry is marked missing in some rows and otherwise reads once, few, many or a size class.

v_call,clone_size,d_call,j_call,cdr3_aa,cdr3_nt
TRBV20-1,many,-,TRBJ2-3,CSAREDRYSTDTQYF,TGCAGTGCTAGAGAGGACCGGTATAGCACAGATACGCAGTATTTT
TRBV18,many,-,TRBJ1-1,CASSPIAGSAFF,TGTGCCAGCTCACCAATAGCAGGGTCAGCTTTCTTT
TRBV6-1,many,TRBD1,TRBJ1-1,CASSASTGSEAFF,TGTGCCAGCAGTGCCTCGACAGGGAGTGAAGCTTTCTTT
TRBV2,many,-,TRBJ1-1,CASTEAGMNTEAFF,TGTGCCAGCACCGAGGCAGGGATGAACACTGAAGCTTTCTTT
TRBV5-6,-,-,TRBJ2-5,CASSLADAYQETQYF,TGTGCCAGCAGCTTGGCGGACGCCTACCAAGAGACCCAGTACTTC
TRBV2,-,-,TRBJ1-2,CASSQVTQGANYGYTF,TGCGCCAGCAGCCAAGTCACACAGGGAGCTAACTATGGCTACACCTTC
TRBV6-1,many,-,TRBJ2-1,CASSSSVTSEQFF,TGTGCCAGCAGCTCCTCGGTGACGTCGGAGCAGTTCTTC
TRBV7-9,many,TRBD2,TRBJ2-1,CASSSGTSGNNEQFF,TGTGCCAGCAGCTCCGGGACTAGCGGTAACAATGAGCAGTTCTTC
TRBV20-1,few,-,TRBJ2-6,CSARLTENSGANVLTF,TGCAGTGCTAGACTCACAGAGAATTCTGGGGCCAACGTCCTGACTTTC
TRBV2,many,-,TRBJ1-3,CASTEGAGAGNTIYF,TGTGCCAGCACTGAGGGAGCGGGGGCAGGAAACACCATATATTTT
TRBV9,-,-,TRBJ2-1,CASTGGGMSNEQFF,TGTGCCAGCACCGGGGGCGGGATGAGTAATGAGCAGTTCTTC
TRBV24-1,many,-,TRBJ1-5,CATSEIAPGPQHF,TGTGCCACCAGTGAGATTGCGCCGGGGCCCCAGCATTTT
TRBV7-8,many,-,TRBJ2-2,CAIAASNTGELFF,TGTGCCATAGCCGCGTCGAACACCGGGGAGCTGTTTTTT
TRBV6-1,few,-,TRBJ1-2,CASREHGTKNYGYTF,TGTGCCAGCAGGGAGCATGGGACAAAGAACTATGGCTACACCTTC
TRBV11-2,many,TRBD2,TRBJ2-5,CASSSANWEGHETQYF,TGTGCCAGCAGCTCCGCGAACTGGGAGGGCCACGAGACCCAGTACTTC
TRBV5-1,many,TRBD2,TRBJ2-2,CASSLTSGSSGTGELFF,TGCGCCAGCAGCTTGACTAGCGGGAGCAGTGGCACCGGGGAGCTGTTTTTT
TRBV6-2/TRBV6-3,few,TRBD1,TRBJ1-5,CASRSGQGYQPQHF,TGTGCCAGTCGATCGGGACAGGGGTATCAGCCCCAGCATTTT
TRBV2,many,TRBD2,TRBJ2-5,CASSDSSGGQETQYF,TGTGCCAGCAGTGACTCTAGCGGGGGTCAAGAGACCCAGTACTTC
TRBV9,few,-,TRBJ1-1,CASSASWGVGTEAFF,TGTGCCAGCAGCGCAAGTTGGGGGGTGGGCACTGAAGCTTTCTTT
TRBV24-1,many,TRBD1,TRBJ2-5,CATRTGIVETQYF,TGTGCCACCCGGACAGGGATAGTTGAGACCCAGTACTTC
TRBV12-3/TRBV12-4,few,-,TRBJ2-3,CASSLEWSPDTQYF,TGTGCCAGCAGTTTAGAGTGGTCCCCAGATACGCAGTATTTT
TRBV5-1,-,-,TRBJ2-3,CASSIGDKTKSTDTQYF,TGCGCCAGCAGCATTGGGGACAAGACAAAAAGCACAGATACGCAGTATTTT
TRBV19,-,TRBD1,TRBJ2-2,CASTVTGVIGELFF,TGTGCCAGTACCGTGACAGGGGTGATCGGGGAGCTGTTTTTT
TRBV30,many,TRBD2,TRBJ2-1,CAWSVRLAGQFF,TGTGCCTGGAGTGTACGACTAGCGGGGCAGTTCTTC
TRBV9,few,-,TRBJ2-3,CASSVDGGRWPDTQYF,TGTGCCAGCAGCGTAGATGGTGGGAGGTGGCCAGATACGCAGTATTTT
TRBV11-2,many,-,TRBJ2-5,CASSPTRVETQYF,TGTGCCAGCAGCCCAACTAGAGTCGAGACCCAGTACTTC
TRBV9,many,-,TRBJ2-7,CASSAPDGEGYEQYF,TGTGCCAGCAGCGCCCCCGACGGCGAGGGCTACGAGCAGTACTTC
TRBV28,many,-,TRBJ1-6,CASSPLTLLTLHF,TGTGCCAGCAGTCCTCTGACCCTATTAACCCTCCACTTT
TRBV5-1,few,TRBD2,TRBJ2-1,CASSPSGRASYNEQFF,TGCGCCAGCAGTCCCAGCGGGAGGGCCTCCTACAATGAGCAGTTCTTC
TRBV15,-,-,TRBJ2-7,CATSPPSGTPGFREQYF,TGTGCCACCAGCCCCCCCTCCGGGACCCCGGGCTTCCGCGAGCAGTACTTC
TRBV2,few,-,TRBJ2-2,CASSGGQRGELFF,TGTGCCAGCAGTGGAGGGCAGCGCGGGGAGCTGTTTTTT
TRBV5-1,few,-,TRBJ2-5,CASSLGPGDQETQYF,TGCGCCAGCAGCTTGGGGCCAGGAGACCAAGAGACCCAGTACTTC
TRBV2,many,TRBD2,TRBJ2-3,CASRGLAGGNTDTQYF,TGTGCCAGCAGGGGGTTGGCGGGAGGAAATACAGATACGCAGTATTTT
TRBV9,few,TRBD2,TRBJ2-6,CASSAHPPGLAEAGANVLTF,TGTGCCAGCAGCGCCCACCCACCGGGACTAGCGGAGGCTGGGGCCAACGTCCTGACTTTC
TRBV7-9,-,-,TRBJ1-1,CASSLGRAEAFF,TGTGCCAGCAGCTTAGGTCGCGCTGAAGCTTTCTTT
TRBV7-6,many,-,TRBJ1-1,CASSSRTEMNTEAFF,TGTGCCAGCAGCTCCAGGACAGAAATGAACACTGAAGCTTTCTTT
TRBV4-2,few,-,TRBJ1-2,CASSQAHKTNNYGYTF,TGTGCCAGCAGCCAAGCCCACAAAACGAATAACTATGGCTACACCTTC
TRBV9,-,-,TRBJ1-2,CASSASPGNYGYTF,TGTGCCAGCAGCGCTTCCCCCGGGAACTATGGCTACACCTTC
TRBV2,-,-,TRBJ2-5,CASGWGDRKYF,TGTGCCAGCGGCTGGGGTGACAGGAAGTACTTC
TRBV28,many,-,TRBJ2-7,CASSLPNTYEQYF,TGTGCCAGCAGTTTGCCCAACACATACGAGCAGTACTTC
TRBV27,many,TRBD2,TRBJ2-2,CANGASSGANTGELFF,TGTGCCAATGGGGCGTCTAGCGGGGCGAACACCGGGGAGCTGTTTTTT
TRBV6-2/TRBV6-3,many,-,TRBJ2-3,CASSYSFRPGSRDTQYF,TGTGCCAGCAGTTACTCGTTCCGTCCGGGAAGTCGAGATACGCAGTATTTT
TRBV5-6,many,-,TRBJ1-2,CASKRVILGMNGYTF,TGTGCCAGCAAACGAGTTATCCTAGGGATGAACGGCTACACCTTC
TRBV7-6,-,TRBD1,TRBJ2-7,CASSPGTGVDQYF,TGTGCCAGCAGTCCCGGGACAGGGGTCGATCAGTACTTC
TRBV12-3/TRBV12-4,many,-,TRBJ2-3,CASSNFPNRYTDTQYF,TGTGCCAGCAGTAACTTTCCGAACCGATACACAGATACGCAGTATTTT